This TCR beta chain was observed in a study of CD8+CD57+ T cells in acquired aplastic anemia. Background on the study: Isolated CD4+ and CD8+ cells, once sorted, yielded DNA averaging around 3.3 ug.

Patients included in sequencing had previously demonstrated CD8+CD57+ cell expansion by flow cytometry. Patients had not yet gotten any therapy when their blood was taken for sampling. Study observations and caveats: For CD8+ Simpson's diversity, patients and controls showed no significant difference. The same twenty-nine CD8+ CDR3 sequences occurred in patients and in controls.

Genomic DNA, the template, was used for profiling of the TCR beta VDJ and CDR3. Using its own MiXCR run on the reads, TCRdb lists one record per CDR3 protein. The sample records 170,000 or so distinct CDR3 sequences, roughly 60% being singletons. This clonotype was seen ten or more times. The antigen is unknown. Germline assignment: CDR1 MNHEY and CDR2 SMNVEV (reference sequence). The length of the CDR3 is 12 residues. Trimming took off 6 bases at V and 2 bases at J, with 5 bases between the two ends. Sequenced: sorted CD4+, CD8+, or CD8+CD57+ T cells (not recorded which) from PBMCs. The sequence came from a human donor with aplastic anemia. This chain links TRBV27 with TRBJ1-5; TRBD1 is a possible D gene (5 bases). CDR3 DNA: TGTGCCAGCAGACAGGGCAATCAGCCCCAGCATTTT. As protein: CASRQGNQPQHF.